The TCR beta chain described here comes from a study of cytomegalovirus exposure and HLA in healthy donors. General study findings and limits: Later work found most CMV-associated TCR beta chains apparently HLA-restricted.

Primers for the PCR totalled 60 Vbeta and 13 Jbeta. Sequenced by immunoSEQ multiplex PCR; TCRdb stores in-frame clones only, minus some. The sample has about 92,000 clones, approximately 81% seen once; the top ten hold about 1.2%. The V and J ends lost 4 bases and 4 bases, in that order; junction bases with no gene match: 9. This CDR3 has 15 amino acids. CDR1 is SGDLS, CDR2 YYNGEE, per germline. With respect to this clone: The antigen remains undetermined.

Specimen: PBMCs. This sequence was found in a girl aged 2-10 years in good health and CMV-seropositive. The chain couples TRBV9 to TRBJ1-1, with 8 positions matching TRBD1. CDR3 coding DNA: TGTGCCAGCAGCCCTGCGGGACAGGCTACCACTGAAGCTTTCTTT. It encodes CASSPAGQATTEAFF.